This T cell receptor (beta chain) was identified during a study of cytotoxic CD8 clonotypes in ibrutinib-treated CLL. General observations from the study: Rising at ibrutinib response, clonality subsequently fell back toward baseline at progression. Clonality correlated strongly with circulating CD8+ T cells and exceeded age-matched healthy donors at baseline. There were few public clonotypes, and on treatment they contracted or stayed stable.

Turning to this clone: Its cognate antigen is unknown.

CDR3 size: 14 residues. Germline V gene data show CDR1 as SNHLY and CDR2 as FYNNEI. The V gene end was trimmed by 8 bases and the J gene end by 4 bases; junction bases not matched to a gene: 7. The intended depth for sequencing was 1 in 200,000 to 1 in 1 million T cells. This table comes from immunoSEQ multiplex PCR, and its TCRdb copy is limited to in-frame clones, with some not included. The sample has fewer than 400,000 clones, over 60% seen once. The sample was PBMCs, taken after 36 months of ibrutinib treatment. The chain couples TRBV2 to TRBJ2-1; 8 bases align to TRBD2. This receptor was obtained from a human donor with chronic lymphocytic leukemia. The CDR3 is CASLGGGLYNEQFF. CDR3 DNA: TGTGCCAGCCTCGGGGGGGGCTTATACAATGAGCAGTTCTTC.